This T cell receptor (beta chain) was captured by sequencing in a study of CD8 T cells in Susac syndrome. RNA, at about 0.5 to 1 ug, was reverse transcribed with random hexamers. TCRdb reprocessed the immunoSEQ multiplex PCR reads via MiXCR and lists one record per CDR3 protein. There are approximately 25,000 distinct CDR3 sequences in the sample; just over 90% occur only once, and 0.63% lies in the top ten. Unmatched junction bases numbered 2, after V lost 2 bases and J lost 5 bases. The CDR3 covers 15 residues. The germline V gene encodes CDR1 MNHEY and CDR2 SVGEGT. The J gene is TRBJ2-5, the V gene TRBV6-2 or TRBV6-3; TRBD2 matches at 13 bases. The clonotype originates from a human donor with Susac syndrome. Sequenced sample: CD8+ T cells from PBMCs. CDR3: CASSYTTSGGETQYF. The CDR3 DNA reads TGTGCCAGCAGTTACACGACTAGCGGGGGGGAGACCCAGTACTTC.